These T cell receptor beta chains were read from a single sample in a study of shared clonotypes between healthy human individuals. Assay used: immunoSEQ multiplex PCR; TCRdb lists only in-frame clones, some missing. Of more than 550,000 clones detected, roughly 91% appear once; the ten largest clones hold roughly 36%. Sequenced material: memory CD8+ T cells from PBMCs. All receptors derive from a young man in good health. Some clones in this sample may be carry-over from other donors' samples. The conserved cysteine and the conserved F or W are not part of the CDR3 here. Clone size is stated in some rows and not others, as once, few, many or a class when expanded.

abundance	v_gene	j_gene	CDR3aa
NA	TRBV4-2	TRBJ2-3	ASSPSGSTDTQY
NA	TRBV7-6	TRBJ2-7	ASSLEAGSTYEQY
NA	TRBV2	TRBJ2-2	ASSVVGNTGELF
NA	TRBV4-3	TRBJ1-5	ASSQGKNSNQPQH
NA	TRBV4-3	TRBJ1-2	ASSQDSGRVDYGYT
NA	TRBV16	TRBJ1-2	ASSLSGYGYT
once	TRBV4-3	TRBJ2-1	ASGHGASNEQF
NA	TRBV19	TRBJ1-3	ASTGRSAWAGNTIY
NA	TRBV19	TRBJ1-1	ASTLVWTGGRGTEAF
NA	TRBV2	TRBJ2-2	ANKPPGHANTGELF
NA	TRBV9	TRBJ2-7	ASSAQVRGMGEQY
once	TRBV28	TRBJ2-3	ASSLVGTSGADTQY
NA	TRBV5-1	TRBJ2-1	ASSLNAGGYNEQF
NA	TRBV18	TRBJ2-2	ASSPTRWSVNGELF
NA	TRBV4-3	TRBJ1-2	ASSHGAETNYGYT
NA	TRBV27	TRBJ2-3	ASSRDYEDTQY
once	TRBV2	TRBJ2-3	ASSPPGWGSTDTQY
NA	TRBV9	TRBJ2-5	ASSVIGTYQETQY
NA	TRBV5-4	TRBJ2-7	ASSFSAPRGPYEQY
NA	TRBV28	TRBJ1-1	ASRTGLSTEAF
NA	TRBV7-8	TRBJ2-7	ASSSFGRDATYEQY
NA	TRBV28	TRBJ2-2	ASSFLNTGELF
NA	TRBV2	TRBJ2-3	ASSEALTRTDTQY
NA	TRBV28	TRBJ2-7	ASRPQTGWYEQY
NA	TRBV5-5	TRBJ2-7	ASRRGQGRSYEQY
NA	TRBV4-2	TRBJ1-4	ASSQDGGDRVIPTNEKLF
NA	TRBV19	TRBJ1-4	ASSGDSDGYNEKLF
NA	TRBV5-8	TRBJ1-1	ASSIEAF
NA	TRBV6-5	TRBJ1-1	ASSYRTGNTEAF
NA	TRBV5-4	TRBJ2-1	ASSFLRETDNEQF
NA	TRBV19	TRBJ1-2	ATTGEDGYT
NA	TRBV7-6	TRBJ2-1	ASSLASSGRFYEQF
NA	TRBV4-1	TRBJ2-2	ASSQVWVRAGELF
NA	TRBV5-5	TRBJ1-4	ASSFQWAGVSTDEKLF
NA	TRBV13	TRBJ1-2	ASSYYDRAGYT
NA	TRBV7-6	TRBJ1-5	ASSLFEGQGSQPQH
NA	TRBV4-1	TRBJ2-5	ASSPGTSGSWGWETQY
NA	TRBV4-1	TRBJ1-1	ASSHHRGLDTEAF
NA	TRBV7-2	TRBJ2-3	ASSLGLGWDRGTDTQY
NA	TRBV9	TRBJ2-7	ASSVGASGRGGPYEQY
NA	TRBV29-1	TRBJ2-1	SVGGTGLYNEQF
NA	TRBV7-9	TRBJ1-3	ASSFGPSSGNTIY
NA	TRBV28	TRBJ1-1	ASSLRGGTEAF
NA	TRBV9	TRBJ2-2	ASSAGGSGELF
once	TRBV30	TRBJ1-3	AWLVGEIGNTIY
NA	TRBV18	TRBJ2-5	ASSPEGMGDETQY
NA	TRBV5-1	NA	ASSHIRTGASYEQY
NA	TRBV27	TRBJ2-7	ASSLSWRSNYEQY
once	TRBV7-9	TRBJ2-3	ASSEALGLTDTQY
once	TRBV27	TRBJ1-2	ASSDQPDRGYT
NA	TRBV7-2	TRBJ1-2	ASSYRTNYGYT
NA	TRBV6-5	TRBJ2-7	ASKLTGGYEQY
NA	TRBV4-1	TRBJ1-1	ASSQVTDLNTEAF
NA	TRBV7-8	TRBJ1-2	ASSLAAGGSGYT
NA	TRBV27	TRBJ2-7	ASSLRNEQY
NA	TRBV27	TRBJ2-6	ASSFGISGANVLT
NA	TRBV5-1	TRBJ1-1	ASSLGGGTEAF
NA	TRBV27	TRBJ1-1	ASTPGGPTNTEAF
NA	TRBV19	TRBJ1-1	ASSDETGGMNTEAF